A single sample is the source of the 19 T cell receptor beta chains below, sequenced in a study of blood T cell repertoires in COVID-19 (dated by TCRdb to the early 2020s). The library relied on the immunoSEQ multiplex PCR assay. TCRdb holds this immuneACCESS table with in-frame rearrangements only. Some clones are missing; in checked studies, unresolved V genes explain under half, and the rest has no known cause. This sample holds fewer than 300,000 clones; approximately 78% were observed only once. The ten largest clones capture 5% of the sample. Sequencing used PBMCs or T cells enriched from blood (not recorded which). The receptors shown here come from a man aged 35-49 years who had been exposed to COVID-19.

The genes are TRBV28 and TRBJ2-5; D might be TRBD2 (6 bases). The CDR3 consists of 15 residues. Between the trimmed V and J ends, which lost 7 bases and 2 bases, there was a span of 17 bases. Germline values: CDR1 MDHEN, CDR2 SYDVKM. CDR3 amino acids: CASMVGGTLQETQYF. Written as DNA, the CDR3 is TGTGCCAGCATGGTAGGCGGGACCCTACAAGAGACCCAGTACTTC.

The chain employs TRBV30 and TRBJ1-1; D not resolved. Germline loops: CDR1 GTSNPN, CDR2 SVGIG (reference sequence). Trimming took off 4 bases at V and 0 bases at J, with 6 bases between the two ends. CDR3 size: 12 residues. CDR3 protein: CAWTLMNTEAFF. The DNA of the CDR3 is TGTGCCTGGACTCTAATGAACACTGAAGCTTTCTTT.

The rearrangement uses TRBV5-4 and TRBJ2-1; weak D call: TRBD1 (6 bases). Per the germline V gene, CDR1 is SGHNT and CDR2 is YYREEE (reference sequence). The ends were cut back, 5 bases at V and 8 bases at J, with 17 bases in the middle. This CDR3 is 14 amino acids long. The CDR3 DNA sequence: TGTGCCAGCAGTTTCAGGGGTTCTGGGGATGAGCAGTTCTTC. The encoded protein is CASSFRGSGDEQFF.

The rearrangement joins TRBV18 to TRBJ2-1; 9 bases map to TRBD1. Germline CDR1 and CDR2: KGHSH and LQKENI. V lost 6 bases to trimming and J lost 8 bases; unmatched junction nucleotides: 11. This CDR3 contains 15 residues. CDR3 sequence reads: CASSPVFTGGHEQFF. CDR3 DNA sequence: TGTGCCAGCTCCCCTGTCTTTACAGGGGGCCATGAGCAGTTCTTC.

The chain joins TRBV18 to TRBJ1-1; D is undetermined. Germline V CDR1 and CDR2: KGHSH, LQKENI. The V gene lost 3 bases and the J gene lost 2 bases, with 7 bases spanning the gap. CDR3 size: 13 residues. The CDR3, as DNA: TGTGCCAGCTCACCGACTTTAAACACTGAAGCTTTCTTT. It encodes CASSPTLNTEAFF.

V is TRBV18 and J is TRBJ1-5; D unclear. The CDR3 loop spans 16 amino acids. Germline loops: CDR1 KGHSH, CDR2 LQKENI. V was shortened by 4 bases and J by 0 bases, with 13 bases between the two germline ends. The DNA of the CDR3 is TGTGCCAGCTCACTCAATCAGGCTTATAGCAATCAGCCCCAGCATTTT. It is translated as CASSLNQAYSNQPQHF.

The genes are TRBV5-6 and TRBJ1-4; TRBD1 might be the D (5 bases). CDR1 SGHDT and CDR2 YYEEEE come from the germline V gene. The ends were cut back, 2 bases at V and 5 bases at J, with 13 bases in the middle. The CDR3 spans 15 residues. CDR3 in DNA: TGTGCCAGCAGCTTTATCAGGGTTGGGAATGAAAAACTGTTTTTT. Protein product: CASSFIRVGNEKLFF.

J is TRBJ2-3 and V is TRBV7-3, with 7 bases identical to TRBD1. V lost 4 bases to trimming and J lost 2 bases; unmatched junction nucleotides: 3. This CDR3 contains 14 residues. The germline V gene has CDR1 SGHTA and CDR2 FQGTGA. Here the CDR3 reads CASSSDRATDTQYF. In nucleotides, the CDR3 is TGTGCCAGCAGCTCCGACAGGGCCACAGATACGCAGTATTTT.

This chain's CDR3 is CASSSISSGHTDTQYF. The CDR3 nucleotides read TGTGCCAGCAGTTCCATCAGTAGCGGACACACAGATACGCAGTATTTT. The genes are TRBV27 and TRBJ2-3; maybe TRBD2 (6 bases). The CDR3 length is 16 residues. V dropped 4 bases and J dropped 2 bases, with 16 bases sitting between them. Looked up from germline, CDR1 is MNHEY and CDR2 is SMNVEV (reference sequence).

The chain carries TRBV7-9 and TRBJ2-1, with a weak D call TRBD2 (5 bases). V dropped 5 bases and J dropped 7 bases, with 15 bases sitting between them. The CDR3 has 14 residues. Germline CDR1 is SEHNR and CDR2 is FQNEAQ (reference sequence). CDR3 sequence (DNA): TGTGCCAGCAGCACCAAAGTAACGGGGAATGAGCAGTTCTTC. Protein sequence: CASSTKVTGNEQFF.

The genes are TRBV11-2 and TRBJ2-7; 7 positions match TRBD2. V dropped 1 base and J dropped 4; count of bases not matched to a gene: 4. Germline V gene data show CDR1 as SGHAT and CDR2 as FQNNGV. This CDR3 region has 14 residues. The CDR3, as DNA: TGTGCCAGCAGCTTAGGCCCGGGGGGATACGAGCAGTACTTC. Amino acid sequence: CASSLGPGGYEQYF.

This sequence joins TRBV27 and TRBJ2-2, with 10 bases aligning to TRBD1. V shed 7 bases, J shed 5 bases, and the junction held 4 bases outside the gene matches. Germline CDR1 reads MNHEY; CDR2 reads SMNVEV (reference sequence). CDR3 length: 14 residues. CDR3 amino acids: CASKGQGFTGELFF. CDR3 bases: TGTGCCAGCAAGGGACAGGGGTTTACCGGGGAGCTGTTTTTT.

The chain couples TRBV19 to TRBJ1-1; D unclear. Germline CDR1 and CDR2: LNHDA and SQIVND (reference sequence). This CDR3 has 14 amino acids. The ends were cut back, 3 bases at V and 1 base at J, with 9 bases in the middle. The CDR3 loop reads CASSIKLSNTEAFF. CDR3 sequence (DNA): TGTGCCAGTAGTATCAAGCTATCGAACACTGAAGCTTTCTTT.

The chain links TRBV2 to TRBJ1-3; weak D call: TRBD1 (6 bases). The germline V gene has CDR1 SNHLY and CDR2 FYNNEI. Trimming removed 4 bases at V and 0 bases at J, with 10 bases between. The length of the CDR3 is 15 residues. Written as DNA, the CDR3 is TGTGCCAGCAGTGTCACAGGGAACTCTGGAAACACCATATATTTT. Translated: CASSVTGNSGNTIYF.

This clone was seen only a few times. The rearrangement uses TRBV5-6 and TRBJ2-5; D is perhaps TRBD1 (6 bases). Germline CDR1 SGHDT, CDR2 YYEEEE. The CDR3 consists of 12 residues. Trimming pared 1 base from V and 6 bases from J, leaving 7 bases between. The CDR3 loop is CASSLRGKTQYF. In DNA, the CDR3 is TGTGCCAGCAGCTTGAGGGGGAAGACCCAGTACTTC.

This clone showed up just a few times. The chain couples TRBV27 to TRBJ2-1, with a possible D match to TRBD2 (6 bases). The V end lost 4 bases, the J end lost 2 bases, and 15 bases lay between the germline ends. The CDR3 consists of 16 residues. Germline V gene sequence: CDR1 MNHEY, CDR2 SMNVEV (reference sequence). CDR3 nucleotide sequence: TGTGCCAGCAGTTCCCCAGGGACTCGGACCTACAATGAGCAGTTCTTC. Encoded protein: CASSSPGTRTYNEQFF.

V usage is TRBV2 and J usage is TRBJ1-5, with D unclear. The CDR3 extends over 16 amino acids. Germline V gives CDR1 SNHLY, CDR2 FYNNEI. Trimming pared 6 bases from V and 6 bases from J, leaving 21 bases between. The CDR3 reads CASRLTPGGLGQPQHF. For the CDR3, the DNA is TGTGCCAGCAGACTTACCCCGGGAGGGCTCGGTCAGCCCCAGCATTTT. Based on the CDR3 plus reference TRBV2 and TRBJ1-5, the full variable domain is EPEVTQTPSHQVTQMGQEVILRCVPISNHLYFYWYRQILGQKVEFLVSFYNNEISEKSEIFDDQFSVERPDGSNFTLKIRSTKLEDSAMYFCASRLTPGGLGQPQHFGDGTRLSIL.

The V gene is TRBV9, the J gene TRBJ1-2; the D gene is possibly TRBD1 (6 bases). Per the germline V gene, CDR1 is SGDLS and CDR2 is YYNGEE. V lost 4 bases, J lost 3 bases, and 25 bases lay in between. CDR3 length: 18 amino acids. The DNA of the CDR3 is TGTGCCAGCAGCCCTGATGTAAGGTCGTCAGGGGCAGACTATGGCTACACCTTC. Protein: CASSPDVRSSGADYGYTF.

This chain joins TRBV4-1 and TRBJ2-7; 7 nucleotides match TRBD2. Trimming cost V 1 base and J 7 bases; bases outside gene matches: 4. The CDR3 is 13 amino acids. Germline CDR1 and CDR2: MGHRA and YSYEKL. The DNA for the CDR3 is TGCGCCAGCAGCCAAGGACTAGCATGGGAGCAGTACTTC. Its translation: CASSQGLAWEQYF.